This entry lists 18 T cell receptor beta chains sequenced from one sample in a study of T cell repertoires in cytomegalovirus infection. The antigens these receptors bind are not known. MiXCR was run by TCRdb on the reads, yielding one entry per CDR3 protein. Here the sample spans about 330,000 distinct CDR3 sequences, roughly a third being singletons. This specimen was cultured PBMCs, taken from culture after CMV antigen stimulation. These receptors came from a human donor in good health (CMV status not recorded). Some clones in this sample may be carry-over from other donors' samples.

The chain employs TRBV18 and TRBJ1-3, with TRBD1 matching 7 bases. V trimming: 3 bases; J trimming: 7 bases; junction bases outside the gene matches: 3. The CDR3 contains 13 residues. CDR1 and CDR2 (germline): KGHSH, LQKENI. CDR3 DNA sequence: TGTGCCAGCTCACCTGAACAGGGGAACACCATATATTTT. Its protein product is CASSPEQGNTIYF. Full variable domain (remainder filled in from reference TRBV18 and TRBJ1-3): NAGVMQNPRHLVRRRGQEARLRCSPMKGHSHVYWYRQLPEEGLKFMVYLQKENIIDESGMPKERFSAEFPKEGPSILRIQQVVRGDSAAYFCASSPEQGNTIYFGEGSWLTVV.

The chain recombines TRBV20-1 with TRBJ2-5, with 8 positions matching TRBD1. Trimming removed 5 bases from V and 2 bases from J; junction bases left unmatched: 1. In germline, CDR1 is DFQATT, CDR2 SNEGSKA (reference sequence). This CDR3 spans 12 amino acids. This chain's CDR3 is CSADRGQETQYF. In DNA form, the CDR3 reads TGCAGTGCTGACAGGGGACAAGAGACCCAGTACTTC.

The sample holds a few counts of this clonotype. The rearrangement links TRBV19 to TRBJ2-3, with D possibly called TRBD1 or TRBD2 (5 bases each). Germline V gene lookup returns CDR1 LNHDA and CDR2 SQIVND (reference sequence). V gave up 5 bases and J gave up 0 bases, with 12 bases separating them. This CDR3 contains 15 residues. The CDR3 DNA reads as TGTGCCAGTAGTTTCCGGGACGGTAGCACAGATACGCAGTATTTT. Translating gives CASSFRDGSTDTQYF.

The chain uses TRBV6-6 and TRBJ2-5; 9 nucleotides align to TRBD1. Germline trimming cut 6 bases from V and 2 bases from J; bases unmatched to any gene: 10. CDR1 and CDR2 from the germline V gene are MNHNY and SVGAGI (reference sequence). The CDR3 is made up of 16 amino acids. The CDR3 nucleotides read TGTGCCAGCAGGAGGGACAGGGAGGTAGCGCAAGAGACCCAGTACTTC. Its protein is CASRRDREVAQETQYF.

The V and J genes are TRBV9 and TRBJ2-1; 8 positions agree with TRBD2. The CDR3 is 17 amino acids. Trimming at V came to 4 bases and at J to 0 bases, leaving 9 bases not matched to a gene. Germline V CDR1 and CDR2: SGDLS, YYNGEE. In DNA form, the CDR3 reads TGTGCCAGCAGCCCCCGTCTGGGGACTAGCTCCTACAATGAGCAGTTCTTC. Its translation is CASSPRLGTSSYNEQFF.

This clonotype appeared a few times. The rearrangement uses TRBV6-2 or TRBV6-3 and TRBJ2-1; weak D call: TRBD2 (5 bases). V lost 6 bases to trimming and J lost 7 bases, with 10 bases between them. The CDR3 is 12 amino acids. Looked up from germline, CDR1 is MNHEY and CDR2 is SVGEGT. Here the CDR3 reads CASRPRENEQFF. In DNA form, the CDR3 reads TGTGCCAGCAGACCACGGGAAAATGAGCAGTTCTTC.

This chain links TRBV28 with TRBJ2-1, with TRBD2 matching 14 bases. This CDR3 is 15 amino acids long. With 8 bases clipped from V and 10 bases from J, the junction kept 10 bases outside the gene matches. Germline V CDR1 and CDR2: MDHEN, SYDVKM. The CDR3 nucleotides read TGTGCCAGCTCAGGGGGGACTAGCGGGAGTGGAGAGCAGTTCTTC. It is translated as CASSGGTSGSGEQFF. Full variable domain (rest looked up from reference TRBV28 and TRBJ2-1): DVKVTQSSRYLVKRTGEKVFLECVQDMDHENMFWYRQDPGLGLRLIYFSYDVKMKEKGDIPEGYSVSREKKERFSLILESASTNQTSMYLCASSGGTSGSGEQFFGPGTRLTVL.

V is TRBV11-2 and J is TRBJ1-1; no firm D call. CDR3 length: 14 residues. Germline V gene lookup returns CDR1 SGHAT and CDR2 FQNNGV. Trimming took off 3 bases at V and 3 bases at J, with 11 bases between the two ends. Here the CDR3 reads CASSLLSGDTEAFF. CDR3 DNA sequence: TGTGCCAGCAGCTTGCTTTCCGGGGACACTGAAGCTTTCTTT.

This clonotype occurred a few times. The genes are TRBV30 and TRBJ1-2; 8 bases map to TRBD1. V shed 3 bases and J 8 bases; nucleotides not matched to a gene: 20. Germline V gene lookup returns CDR1 GTSNPN and CDR2 SVGIG (reference sequence). The CDR3 has 17 residues. The CDR3, as DNA: TGTGCCTGGAGGATCCCTTGGGAGGACAGGGAAAAAGTCGGCTACACCTTC. Encoded protein: CAWRIPWEDREKVGYTF.

This clonotype was counted at least ten times. The V call is TRBV7-9, the J call TRBJ2-3; 8 nucleotides align to TRBD2. V was clipped by 1 base and J by 5 bases; unmatched bases: 8. Germline V gene lookup returns CDR1 SEHNR and CDR2 FQNEAQ (reference sequence). CDR3 length: 16 residues. The CDR3 nucleotides read TGTGCCAGCAGCTTAGTCTCGCGGGAGGATAGAGATACGCAGTATTTT. The encoded protein is CASSLVSREDRDTQYF.

V and J are TRBV7-4 and TRBJ2-1, with no clear D. Trimming pared 1 base from V and 15 bases from J, leaving 7 bases between. Per germline, CDR1 SGHVT and CDR2 SQSDAQ. This CDR3 has 10 residues. The CDR3 here is CASSLDSLFF. CDR3 nucleotide sequence: TGTGCCAGCAGCTTAGACAGTCTGTTCTTC.

This clonotype was recorded a few times. The rearrangement joins TRBV6-5 to TRBJ2-5; D might be TRBD1 or TRBD2, each matching 5 bases. V was trimmed by 6 bases and J by 4 bases, leaving 21 bases between them. In germline, CDR1 is MNHEY, CDR2 SVGAGI. The length of the CDR3 is 16 residues. CDR3 region: CASRPPGPNWRETQYF. CDR3 coding DNA: TGTGCCAGCAGACCTCCGGGACCCAATTGGAGAGAGACCCAGTACTTC.

The table lists this clonotype with a few counts. The V gene is TRBV9, the J gene TRBJ2-1; D is unclear. The CDR3 has 15 amino acids. Germline V gene lookup returns CDR1 SGDLS and CDR2 YYNGEE. The V gene lost 0 bases and the J gene lost 6 bases, with 13 bases spanning the gap. CDR3 nucleotides: TGTGCCAGCAGCGTAGGGGTTGGGATCGGCAATGAGCAGTTCTTC. It codes for CASSVGVGIGNEQFF.

This clonotype has more than one count but fewer than ten. The rearrangement links TRBV11-2 to TRBJ2-2; D gene uncertain. The ends were cut back, 2 bases at V and 0 bases at J, with 10 bases in the middle. The length of the CDR3 is 16 residues. The germline V gene encodes CDR1 SGHAT and CDR2 FQNNGV. The CDR3 nucleotides are TGTGCCAGCAGCTTATGGGGTTCGGCGAACACCGGGGAGCTGTTTTTT. Its protein is CASSLWGSANTGELFF.

V gene TRBV4-2 combines with J gene TRBJ1-4; tentative D call: TRBD1 (5 bases). The ends were cut back, 3 bases at V and 8 bases at J, with 13 bases in the middle. The CDR3 length is 14 residues. Germline V gene sequence: CDR1 LGHNA, CDR2 YNFKEQ. CDR3 nucleotide sequence: TGTGCCAGCAGCCACCAAAGGGGTTGGGAAAAACTGTTTTTT. Its protein product is CASSHQRGWEKLFF.

This chain links TRBV18 with TRBJ2-5; D uncertain. The CDR3 runs to 14 residues. V was pared by 3 bases and J by 5 bases, with 13 bases between. CDR1 is KGHSH and CDR2 is LQKENI in the germline V gene. The CDR3 sequence is CASSPSRSSETQYF. CDR3 DNA: TGTGCCAGCTCACCGTCTCGGAGTTCGGAGACCCAGTACTTC.

This chain uses TRBV23-1 with TRBJ2-7; 8 bases are shared with TRBD2. TRBV23-1 is marked as an open reading frame, function uncertain. This CDR3 has 16 amino acids. The V gene end was trimmed by 0 bases and the J gene end by 3 bases; junction bases not matched to a gene: 7. For the CDR3, the DNA is TGCGCCAGCAGTCAATCGCTGCCAGCGGGAGTCTACGAGCAGTACTTC. Protein product: CASSQSLPAGVYEQYF.

The V call is TRBV6-5, the J call TRBJ2-2; 11 bases fit TRBD1. The CDR3 totals 15 residues. V lost 6 bases, J lost 7 bases, and 7 bases stayed unmatched. The germline V gene encodes CDR1 MNHEY and CDR2 SVGAGI. In nucleotides, the CDR3 is TGTGCCAGCAGCCCCGGACAGGGGGCAGGCGGGGAGCTGTTTTTT. This sequence encodes CASSPGQGAGGELFF.